Sequencing of this TCR beta chain was carried out in a study of blood T cell repertoires in COVID-19. The CDR3 has 15 amino acids. Germline V lookup: CDR1 SGDLS, CDR2 YYNGEE. With 3 bases removed from V and 0 bases from J, the gap between germline ends came to 11 bases. Clones were sequenced by immunoSEQ multiplex PCR, and TCRdb holds only the in-frame ones, with some missing. Of about 120,000 clones in the sample, 81% are singletons; the top ten hold about 18%. The clonotype comes from a man aged 30 to 39 with COVID-19, enrolled during active disease. This sequence joins TRBV9 and TRBJ2-3, with D possibly being TRBD1 (5 bases). Material: peripheral blood. The CDR3 DNA reads as TGTGCCAGCAGCGGGATAGGGGTTAGCACAGATACGCAGTATTTT. Protein product: CASSGIGVSTDTQYF. Complete variable domain (other parts from reference TRBV9 and TRBJ2-3): DSGVTQTPKHLITATGQRVTLRCSPRSGDLSVYWYQQSLDQGLQFLIQYYNGEERAKGNILERFSAQQFPDLHSELNLSSLELGDSALYFCASSGIGVSTDTQYFGPGTRLTVL.